This T cell receptor beta chain was sequenced in a study of T cell responses to AZD1222 COVID-19 vaccine. There are 13 residues in the CDR3. Germline lookup yields CDR1 SGHTA and CDR2 FQGTGA. V was shortened by 4 bases and J by 9 bases, with 13 bases between the two germline ends. Repertoires were generated with immunoSEQ multiplex PCR, while TCRdb's copy carries only in-frame clones and drops some. The sample carries roughly 40,000 clones, around 89% recorded once. The sequenced sample was peripheral blood, obtained 28 days after the second AZD1222 dose. The genes are TRBV7-3 and TRBJ2-1, with a possible D match to TRBD2 (6 bases). This TCR came from an adult who received the AZD1222 COVID-19 vaccine. CDR3 in amino acids: CASSSGLPGEQFF. Written as DNA, the CDR3 is TGTGCCAGCAGCTCGGGACTCCCGGGTGAGCAGTTCTTC.